The clone carrying this T cell receptor (beta chain) showed up just a few times. Its antigen is unidentified. The data were obtained in a study of CD8+ T cells in alopecia areata. Background on the study: Oral tofacitinib (5 to 10 mg twice daily) was administered to treated patients. Findings of the study overall: Scalp samples also contribute reads from the resident alphabeta T cells found in normal skin. Compared with mice, patients displayed less clear TCR sharing, possibly for HLA-related reasons.

J gave up 6 bases and V 8 bases, and 9 bases lay outside the gene matches. The CDR3 consists of 14 residues. CDR1 is LNHNV, CDR2 YYDKDF, per germline (reference sequence). RNA extraction was followed by reverse transcription into cDNA, which acted as the sequencing template. Libraries were prepared by immunoSEQ multiplex PCR; TCRdb keeps only in-frame clonotypes and omits some of them. The table lists hundreds of thousands of clones, approximately 61% of them singletons. It was from alopecia areata patients that lesional scalp punch biopsies and peripheral blood were collected. J is TRBJ2-3 and V is TRBV15; 9 bases align to TRBD2. The receptor's source is a human donor with alopecia areata. The source was CD4+ T cells sorted from blood, collected at week 0. The CDR3 DNA reads as TGTGCCACCGGGGCGGGGGGGCCAGCGGATACGCAGTATTTT. Amino acids: CATGAGGPADTQYF.